Below are 20 T cell receptor beta chains sequenced from a single sample in a study of Ad26.COV2.S vaccination and SARS-CoV-2 variants. TCRdb's table, derived via immunoSEQ multiplex PCR, lists solely in-frame clones and lacks some. Of around 300,000 clones in the sample, about nine tenths are singletons; the top ten hold around 5.8%. Treatment reported: roughly 20 received Ad26.COV2.S at low or high dose, single or two shots; 5 received placebo; per-sample allocation not given. Collection of samples fell on day 63 after the first vaccine or placebo injection. The material sequenced was peripheral blood, taken in a trial of Ad26.COV2.S vaccine versus placebo. The receptors were sampled from a person aged 18-60 years who received the Ad26.COV2.S COVID-19 vaccine or a placebo.

The rearrangement joins TRBV5-1 to TRBJ1-4; D gene ambiguous. This CDR3 spans 16 amino acids. V gave up 1 base and J gave up 6 bases, with 16 bases separating them. Per the germline V gene, CDR1 is SGHRS and CDR2 is YFSETQ. The CDR3 reads CASSLLKGSSDEKLFF. CDR3 DNA: TGCGCCAGCAGCTTGCTGAAAGGGTCGAGTGATGAAAAACTGTTTTTT.

The chain is built from TRBV13 and TRBJ1-4; D uncertain. There are 13 residues in the CDR3. The V end was cut by 5 bases, the J end by 8 bases, with 12 bases between. Germline values: CDR1 PRHDT, CDR2 FYEKMQ (reference sequence). In DNA, the CDR3 is TGTGCCAGCAGCACGGGGTTAGGGGAAAAACTGTTTTTT. This sequence encodes CASSTGLGEKLFF.

The chain links TRBV15 to TRBJ2-3, with TRBD2 matching over 8 bases. The CDR3 has 15 amino acids. V lost 1 base to trimming and J lost 4 bases; unmatched junction nucleotides: 4. Per the germline V gene, CDR1 is LNHNV and CDR2 is YYDKDF (reference sequence). CDR3: CATSRVGGRSDTQYF. CDR3 bases: TGTGCCACCAGCAGAGTTGGCGGGAGGTCAGATACGCAGTATTTT.

V gene TRBV5-1 combines with J gene TRBJ2-7; 7 bases match TRBD1. CDR3 size: 15 residues. Germline V lookup: CDR1 SGHRS, CDR2 YFSETQ. V was pared by 4 bases and J by 8 bases, with 15 bases of the junction left unmatched. The CDR3 region has the DNA TGCGCCAGCAGCCCTGGAAGGGACAGCACTACGAAGCAGTACTTC. It translates to CASSPGRDSTTKQYF.

The chain recombines TRBV2 with TRBJ2-7; TRBD2 matches 12 bases. Germline V gives CDR1 SNHLY, CDR2 FYNNEI. CDR3 length: 14 amino acids. V gave up 4 bases and J gave up 2 bases; unmatched junction bases: 0. The CDR3 DNA reads TGTGCCAGCAGTGGACTAGCGGGAGCCTACGAGCAGTACTTC. It codes for CASSGLAGAYEQYF.

The chain uses TRBV2 and TRBJ2-5; either TRBD1 or TRBD2 may supply D (5 bases each). There are 13 residues in the CDR3. Trimming removed 5 bases from V and 0 bases from J, with 7 bases in between. The V gene's germline CDR1 is SNHLY and CDR2 FYNNEI. In nucleotides, the CDR3 is TGTGCCAGCAGTTGGGGGTACCAAGAGACCCAGTACTTC. Translated: CASSWGYQETQYF.

J is TRBJ2-2 and V is TRBV3-1 (or the pseudogene TRBV3-2); 9 bases match TRBD2. J gave up 0 bases and V 2 bases, and 7 bases lay outside the gene matches. This CDR3 has 18 residues. Germline CDR1 and CDR2: LGHDT and YNNKEL (reference sequence). The chain's CDR3 is CASSQQGTSLTNTGELFF. The CDR3 nucleotides are TGTGCCAGCAGCCAACAAGGGACTAGCCTCACGAACACCGGGGAGCTGTTTTTT.

CDR3 nucleotides: TGTGCCAGCAGCCGACAGACAGTGTACGAGCAGTACTTC. This sequence encodes CASSRQTVYEQYF. J is TRBJ2-7 and V is TRBV5-6, with a weak D call TRBD1 (5 bases). V dropped 4 bases and J dropped 4 bases, with 12 bases sitting between them. Germline CDR1 is SGHDT and CDR2 is YYEEEE. The length of the CDR3 is 13 residues. The variable domain in full, completed from reference TRBV5-6 and TRBJ2-7, reads DAGVTQSPTHLIKTRGQQVTLRCSPKSGHDTVSWYQQALGQGPQFIFQYYEEEERQRGNFPDRFSGHQFPNYSSELNVNALLLGDSALYLCASSRQTVYEQYFGPGTRLTVT.

By share, this clone ranks as medium-sized. This rearrangement joins TRBV6-2 or TRBV6-3 to TRBJ2-7; no firm D call. The CDR3 runs to 15 residues. Trimming left V 4 bases short and J 2 bases short, with 15 bases between. Germline CDR1 reads MNHEY; CDR2 reads SVGEGT. The CDR3: CASSSWTASTYEQYF. As DNA, the CDR3 is TGTGCCAGCAGTTCATGGACCGCATCAACCTACGAGCAGTACTTC.

On this clone itself: Other nucleotide sequences in the sample specify the same CDR3. This sequence joins TRBV18 and TRBJ2-6; D is uncertain. The CDR3 runs 10 residues. Per the germline V gene, CDR1 is KGHSH and CDR2 is LQKENI. V gave up 4 bases and J gave up 11 bases, with 3 bases separating them. The CDR3 protein is CASSRDVLTF. Written as DNA, the CDR3 is TGTGCCAGCTCACGCGACGTCCTGACTTTC.

With regard to this clone: Different DNA sequences within this sample yield the same CDR3. The chain recombines TRBV27 with TRBJ2-2, with D unresolved. Between the trimmed V and J ends, which lost 0 bases and 4 bases, there was a span of 3 bases. The CDR3 sequence is 13 residues long. Germline V gives CDR1 MNHEY, CDR2 SMNVEV (reference sequence). The CDR3 sequence: CASSLSSTGELFF. DNA for the CDR3: TGTGCCAGCAGTTTATCCTCCACCGGGGAGCTGTTTTTT.

The J gene is TRBJ2-6, the V gene TRBV27; the D gene is possibly TRBD1 (6 bases). CDR1 and CDR2 (germline): MNHEY, SMNVEV (reference sequence). This CDR3 comprises 18 residues. Trimming took 3 bases from V and 0 from J, leaving 15 bases between them. The CDR3 DNA follows: TGTGCCAGCAGTTTGGCGGCAGGGGTCAGCTCTGGGGCCAACGTCCTGACTTTC. Its translation is CASSLAAGVSSGANVLTF.

The chain couples TRBV27 to TRBJ2-7; the match to TRBD1 covers 9 bases. The V segment lost 2 bases and the J segment 3 bases; nucleotides outside the gene matches: 5. Looked up from germline, CDR1 is MNHEY and CDR2 is SMNVEV (reference sequence). CDR3 length equals 15 residues. Here the CDR3 reads CASSLEGTGIYEQYF. The CDR3 nucleotides are TGTGCCAGCAGTTTAGAAGGGACAGGGATCTACGAGCAGTACTTC.

The chain employs TRBV6-6 and TRBJ1-5; D gene ambiguous. The CDR3 runs 14 residues. Germline CDR1 reads MNHNY; CDR2 reads SVGAGI (reference sequence). The ends were cut back, 4 bases at V and 0 bases at J, with 7 bases in the middle. Written as DNA, the CDR3 is TGTGCCAGCAGTTTAACAGATAGCAATCAGCCCCAGCATTTT. Encoded protein: CASSLTDSNQPQHF.

V gene TRBV5-8 combines with J gene TRBJ1-4; no reliable D call. The germline V gene encodes CDR1 SGHTS and CDR2 YDEGEE. This CDR3 is built from 14 residues. Trimming cost V 6 bases and J 3 bases, with 12 bases left between them. DNA for the CDR3: TGTGCCAGCAATCTAGCTGACTCTAATGAAAAACTGTTTTTT. Translated, it gives CASNLADSNEKLFF.

The rearrangement uses TRBV11-2 and TRBJ1-1; D gene unclear. Germline V gene lookup returns CDR1 SGHAT and CDR2 FQNNGV. V lost 3 bases, J lost 0 bases, and 20 bases lay in between. CDR3 length: 18 residues. This chain's CDR3 is CASSFPSERPIVNTEAFF. In DNA form, the CDR3 reads TGTGCCAGCAGCTTTCCATCCGAGAGGCCGATTGTGAACACTGAAGCTTTCTTT.

This chain uses TRBV11-3 with TRBJ2-5; D not certain. This CDR3 contains 13 residues. Deletions cut 5 bases from V and 2 bases from J, with 9 bases between. Germline values: CDR1 SGHNT, CDR2 YENEEA. CDR3 in amino acids: CASSQDLQETQYF. The CDR3 coding sequence is TGTGCCAGCAGCCAGGACCTGCAAGAGACCCAGTACTTC. The variable domain in full, with the rest retrieved from reference TRBV11-3 and TRBJ2-5, is EAGVVQSPRYKIIEKKQPVAFWCNPISGHNTLYWYLQNLGQGPELLIRYENEEAVDDSQLPKDRFSAERLKGVDSTLKIQPAELGDSAVYLCASSQDLQETQYFGPGTRLLVL.

The chain links TRBV7-3 to TRBJ1-3; possibly TRBD1 for D (5 bases). This CDR3 is built from 16 residues. Trimming left V 2 bases short and J 0 bases short, with 11 bases between. CDR1 and CDR2 from the germline V gene are SGHTA and FQGTGA. CDR3 in amino acids: CASSLAGRSSGNTIYF. As DNA, the CDR3 is TGTGCCAGCAGCTTAGCGGGACGGTCCTCTGGAAACACCATATATTTT.

The chain links TRBV6-2 or TRBV6-3 to TRBJ1-2, with D unclear. CDR1 and CDR2 (germline): MNHEY, SVGEGT. Trimming removed 0 bases at V and 4 bases at J, with 12 bases between. This CDR3 is 15 amino acids long. Here the CDR3 DNA reads TGTGCCAGCAGTTACTCGGGATCTGCCCTCTATGGCTACACCTTC. Amino acids: CASSYSGSALYGYTF.

The chain uses TRBV9 and TRBJ2-5; D is perhaps TRBD1 (6 bases). CDR1 is SGDLS, CDR2 YYNGEE, per germline. The V end lost 4 bases, the J end lost 5 bases, and 15 bases lay between the germline ends. CDR3 size: 14 residues. The CDR3 region is CASSKGGLQETQYF. CDR3 DNA: TGTGCCAGCAGCAAAGGGGGTCTACAGGAGACCCAGTACTTC.